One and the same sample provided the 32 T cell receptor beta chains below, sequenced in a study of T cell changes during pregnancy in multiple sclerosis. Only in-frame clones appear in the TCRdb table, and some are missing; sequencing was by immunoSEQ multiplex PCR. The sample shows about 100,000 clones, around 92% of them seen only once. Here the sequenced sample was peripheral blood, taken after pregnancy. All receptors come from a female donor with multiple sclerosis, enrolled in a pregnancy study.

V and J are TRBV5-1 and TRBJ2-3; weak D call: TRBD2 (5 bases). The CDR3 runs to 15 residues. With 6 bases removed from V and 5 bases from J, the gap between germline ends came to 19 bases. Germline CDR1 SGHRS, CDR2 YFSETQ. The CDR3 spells CASTLEVLARDTQYF. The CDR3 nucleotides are TGCGCCAGCACCCTTGAGGTCCTAGCCCGAGATACGCAGTATTTT. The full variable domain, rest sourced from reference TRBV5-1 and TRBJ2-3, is KAGVTQTPRYLIKTRGQQVTLSCSPISGHRSVSWYQQTPGQGLQFLFEYFSETQRNKGNFPGRFSGRQFSNSRSEMNVSTLELGDSALYLCASTLEVLARDTQYFGPGTRLTVL.

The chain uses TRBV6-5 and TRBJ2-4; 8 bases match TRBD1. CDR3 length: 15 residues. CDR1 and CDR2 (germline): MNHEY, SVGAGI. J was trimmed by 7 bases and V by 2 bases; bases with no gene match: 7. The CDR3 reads CASSYGQGRSNIQYF. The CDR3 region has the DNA TGTGCCAGCAGTTACGGACAGGGCCGCTCTAACATTCAGTACTTC.

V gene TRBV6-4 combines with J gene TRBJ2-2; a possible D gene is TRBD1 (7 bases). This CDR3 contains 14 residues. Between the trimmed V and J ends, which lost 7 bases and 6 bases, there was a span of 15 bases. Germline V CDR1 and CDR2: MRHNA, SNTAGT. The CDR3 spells CASTPQGGAGELFF. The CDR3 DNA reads TGTGCCAGCACCCCCCAGGGGGGCGCCGGGGAGCTGTTTTTT.

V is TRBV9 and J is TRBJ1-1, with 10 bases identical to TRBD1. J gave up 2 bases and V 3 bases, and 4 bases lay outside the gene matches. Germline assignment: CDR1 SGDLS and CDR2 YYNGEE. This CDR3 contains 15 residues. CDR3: CASSARQGANTEAFF. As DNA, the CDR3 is TGTGCCAGCAGCGCCCGACAGGGGGCAAACACTGAAGCTTTCTTT. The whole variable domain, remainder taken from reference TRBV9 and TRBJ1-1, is DSGVTQTPKHLITATGQRVTLRCSPRSGDLSVYWYQQSLDQGLQFLIQYYNGEERAKGNILERFSAQQFPDLHSELNLSSLELGDSALYFCASSARQGANTEAFFGQGTRLTVV.

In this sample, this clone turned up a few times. The CDR3 loop is CASSQDRGGYTEAFF. The DNA for the CDR3 is TGCGCCAGCAGCCAAGATCGGGGGGGGTACACTGAAGCTTTCTTT. The rearrangement uses TRBV4-1 and TRBJ1-1; the D gene is possibly TRBD1 (5 bases). V lost 0 bases to trimming and J lost 3 bases, with 11 bases between them. Germline lookup yields CDR1 MGHRA and CDR2 YSYEKL. The CDR3 runs to 15 residues.

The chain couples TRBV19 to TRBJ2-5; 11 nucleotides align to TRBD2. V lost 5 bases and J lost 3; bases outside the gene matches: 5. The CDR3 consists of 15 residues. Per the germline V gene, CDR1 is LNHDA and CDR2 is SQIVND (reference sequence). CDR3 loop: CASSSGLAGKETQYF. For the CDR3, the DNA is TGTGCCAGTAGTTCCGGACTAGCGGGTAAAGAGACCCAGTACTTC.

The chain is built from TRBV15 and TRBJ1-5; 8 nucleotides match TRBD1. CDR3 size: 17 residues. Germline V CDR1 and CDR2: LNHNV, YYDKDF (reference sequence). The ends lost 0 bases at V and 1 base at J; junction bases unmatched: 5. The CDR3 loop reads CATSRDRQGMSNQPQHF. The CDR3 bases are TGTGCCACCAGCAGAGATCGACAGGGGATGAGCAATCAGCCCCAGCATTTT.

CDR3 protein: CASSSTGGYTEAFF. CDR3 DNA sequence: TGTGCCAGCAGCTCAACGGGGGGCTACACTGAAGCTTTCTTT. The rearrangement links TRBV5-4 to TRBJ1-1, with D tentatively TRBD1 (6 bases). V dropped 3 bases and J dropped 3 bases, with 12 bases sitting between them. The CDR3 totals 14 residues. Per germline, CDR1 SGHNT and CDR2 YYREEE (reference sequence).

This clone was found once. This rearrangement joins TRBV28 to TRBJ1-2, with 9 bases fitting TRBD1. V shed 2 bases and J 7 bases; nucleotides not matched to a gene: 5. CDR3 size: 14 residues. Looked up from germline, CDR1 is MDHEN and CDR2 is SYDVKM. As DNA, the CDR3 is TGTGCCAGCAGTTTAGTAATGACAGGGGGTGGCTACACCTTC. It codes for CASSLVMTGGGYTF.

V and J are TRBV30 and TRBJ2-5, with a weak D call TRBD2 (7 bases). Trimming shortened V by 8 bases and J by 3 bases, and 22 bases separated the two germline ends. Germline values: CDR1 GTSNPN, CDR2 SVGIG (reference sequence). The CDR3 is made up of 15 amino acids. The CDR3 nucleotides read TGTGCCCGCAGCTTCACGGGGGGCGTTGAAGAGACCCAGTACTTC. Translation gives CARSFTGGVEETQYF.

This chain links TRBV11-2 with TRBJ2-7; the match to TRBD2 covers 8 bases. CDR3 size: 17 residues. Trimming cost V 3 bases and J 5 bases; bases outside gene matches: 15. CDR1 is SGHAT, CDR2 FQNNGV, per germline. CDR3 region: CASSFVRIAGRAHEQYF. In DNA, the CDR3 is TGTGCCAGCAGCTTCGTCCGAATAGCGGGACGTGCTCACGAGCAGTACTTC. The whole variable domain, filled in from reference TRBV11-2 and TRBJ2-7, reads EAGVAQSPRYKIIEKRQSVAFWCNPISGHATLYWYQQILGQGPKLLIQFQNNGVVDDSQLPKDRFSAERLKGVDSTLKIQPAKLEDSAVYLCASSFVRIAGRAHEQYFGPGTRLTVT.

CDR3 bases: TGTGCCAGCAGTTCTACCAATGAGCAGTTCTTC. It is translated as CASSSTNEQFF. The chain employs TRBV6-5 and TRBJ2-1; the D is unclear. Germline CDR1 and CDR2: MNHEY and SVGAGI. The CDR3 is 11 amino acids. V lost 4 bases to trimming and J lost 6 bases, with 4 bases between them.

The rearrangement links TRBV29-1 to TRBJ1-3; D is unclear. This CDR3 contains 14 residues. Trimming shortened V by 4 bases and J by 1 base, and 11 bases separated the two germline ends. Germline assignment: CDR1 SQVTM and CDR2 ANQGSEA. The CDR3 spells CSVGGGQSGNTIYF. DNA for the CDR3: TGCAGCGTTGGGGGAGGGCAGTCTGGAAACACCATATATTTT.

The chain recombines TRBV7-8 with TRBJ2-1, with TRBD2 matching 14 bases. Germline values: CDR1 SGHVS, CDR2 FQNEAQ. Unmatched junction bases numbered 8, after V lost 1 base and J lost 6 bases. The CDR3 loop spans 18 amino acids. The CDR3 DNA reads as TGTGCCAGCAGCTTAGGGAGACTAGCGGGGGGGCCGGTCAATGAGCAGTTCTTC. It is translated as CASSLGRLAGGPVNEQFF.

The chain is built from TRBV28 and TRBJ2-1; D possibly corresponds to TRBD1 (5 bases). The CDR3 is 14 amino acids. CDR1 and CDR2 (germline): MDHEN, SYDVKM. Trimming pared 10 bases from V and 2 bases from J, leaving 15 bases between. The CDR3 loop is CATDQGPAYNEQFF. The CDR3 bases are TGTGCCACCGATCAGGGTCCCGCCTACAATGAGCAGTTCTTC.

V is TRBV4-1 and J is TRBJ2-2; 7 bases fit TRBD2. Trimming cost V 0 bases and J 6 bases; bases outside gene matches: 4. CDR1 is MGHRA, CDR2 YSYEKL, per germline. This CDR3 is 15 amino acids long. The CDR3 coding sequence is TGCGCCAGCAGCCAAGAGGGGGGAGGGGCCGGGGAGCTGTTTTTT. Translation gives CASSQEGGGAGELFF.

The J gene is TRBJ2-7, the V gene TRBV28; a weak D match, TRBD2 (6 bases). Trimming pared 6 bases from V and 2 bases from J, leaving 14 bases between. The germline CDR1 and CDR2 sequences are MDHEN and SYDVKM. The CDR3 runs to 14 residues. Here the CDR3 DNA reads TGTGCCAGCAGCCACAGCGGGTCCACCTACGAGCAGTACTTC. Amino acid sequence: CASSHSGSTYEQYF.

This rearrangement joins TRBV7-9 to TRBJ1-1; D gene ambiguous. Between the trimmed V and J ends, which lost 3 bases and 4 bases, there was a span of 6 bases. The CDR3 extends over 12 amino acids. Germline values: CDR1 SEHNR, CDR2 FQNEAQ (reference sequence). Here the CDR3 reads CASSLSGTEAFF. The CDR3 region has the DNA TGTGCCAGCAGCTTGAGCGGCACTGAAGCTTTCTTT.

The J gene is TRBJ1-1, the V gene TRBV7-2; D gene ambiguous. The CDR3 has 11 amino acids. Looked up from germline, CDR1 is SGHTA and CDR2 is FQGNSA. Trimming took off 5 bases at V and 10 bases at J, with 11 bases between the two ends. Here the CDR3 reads CASSPTVVAFF. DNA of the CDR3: TGTGCCAGCAGCCCCACAGTAGTAGCTTTCTTT.

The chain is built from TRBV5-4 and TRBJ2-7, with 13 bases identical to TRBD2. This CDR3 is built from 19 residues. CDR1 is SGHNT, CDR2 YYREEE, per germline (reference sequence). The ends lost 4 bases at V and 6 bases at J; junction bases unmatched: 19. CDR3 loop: CASSPLRTSGRGLIGEQYF. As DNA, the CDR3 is TGTGCCAGCAGCCCTCTTAGGACTAGCGGGAGAGGTTTAATCGGCGAGCAGTACTTC. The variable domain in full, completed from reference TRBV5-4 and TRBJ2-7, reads ETGVTQSPTHLIKTRGQQVTLRCSSQSGHNTVSWYQQALGQGPQFIFQYYREEENGRGNFPPRFSGLQFPNYSSELNVNALELDDSALYLCASSPLRTSGRGLIGEQYFGPGTRLTVT.

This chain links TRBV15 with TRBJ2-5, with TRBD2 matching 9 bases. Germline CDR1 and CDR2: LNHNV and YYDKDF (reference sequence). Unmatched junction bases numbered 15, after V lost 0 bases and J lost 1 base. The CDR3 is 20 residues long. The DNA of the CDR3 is TGTGCCACCAGCAGAGATAGCTCTTTTAGGACTAGCGTTTCCCAAGAGACCCAGTACTTC. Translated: CATSRDSSFRTSVSQETQYF.

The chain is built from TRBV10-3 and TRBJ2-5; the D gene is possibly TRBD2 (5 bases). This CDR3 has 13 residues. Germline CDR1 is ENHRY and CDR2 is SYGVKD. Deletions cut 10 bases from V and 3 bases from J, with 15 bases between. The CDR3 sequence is CATRDRGKETQYF. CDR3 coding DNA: TGTGCCACCCGCGATCGGGGTAAAGAGACCCAGTACTTC.

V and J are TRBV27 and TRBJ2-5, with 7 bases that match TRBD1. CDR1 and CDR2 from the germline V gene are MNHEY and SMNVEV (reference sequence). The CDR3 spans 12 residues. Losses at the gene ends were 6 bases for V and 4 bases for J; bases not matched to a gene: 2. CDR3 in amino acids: CASSYRGETQYF. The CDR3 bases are TGTGCCAGCAGCTACAGGGGAGAGACCCAGTACTTC.

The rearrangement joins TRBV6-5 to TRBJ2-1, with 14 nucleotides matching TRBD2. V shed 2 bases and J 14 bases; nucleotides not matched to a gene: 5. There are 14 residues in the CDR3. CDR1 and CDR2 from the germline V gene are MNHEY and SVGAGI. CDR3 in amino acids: CASSYTGTSGGKFF. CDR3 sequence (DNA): TGTGCCAGCAGTTACACCGGGACTAGCGGGGGAAAGTTCTTC.

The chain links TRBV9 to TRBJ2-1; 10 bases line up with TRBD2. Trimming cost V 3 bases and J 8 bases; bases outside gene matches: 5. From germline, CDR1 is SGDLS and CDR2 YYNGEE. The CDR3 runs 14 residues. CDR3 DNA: TGTGCCAGCAGCGAGGGACTAGCGAGCTATGAGCAGTTCTTC. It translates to CASSEGLASYEQFF.

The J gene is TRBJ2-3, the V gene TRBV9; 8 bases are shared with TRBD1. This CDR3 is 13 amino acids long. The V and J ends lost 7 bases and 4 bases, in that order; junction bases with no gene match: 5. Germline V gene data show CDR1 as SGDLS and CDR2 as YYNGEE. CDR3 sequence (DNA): TGTGCCAGCGGAGGACAGGGCGCAGATACGCAGTATTTT. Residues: CASGGQGADTQYF. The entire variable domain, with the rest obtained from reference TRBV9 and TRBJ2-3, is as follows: DSGVTQTPKHLITATGQRVTLRCSPRSGDLSVYWYQQSLDQGLQFLIQYYNGEERAKGNILERFSAQQFPDLHSELNLSSLELGDSALYFCASGGQGADTQYFGPGTRLTVL.

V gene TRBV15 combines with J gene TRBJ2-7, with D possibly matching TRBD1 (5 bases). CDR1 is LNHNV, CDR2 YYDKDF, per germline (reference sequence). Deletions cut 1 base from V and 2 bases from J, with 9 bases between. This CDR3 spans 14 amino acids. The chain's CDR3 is CATSRVPTAYEQYF. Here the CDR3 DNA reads TGTGCCACCAGCAGAGTCCCGACAGCCTACGAGCAGTACTTC.

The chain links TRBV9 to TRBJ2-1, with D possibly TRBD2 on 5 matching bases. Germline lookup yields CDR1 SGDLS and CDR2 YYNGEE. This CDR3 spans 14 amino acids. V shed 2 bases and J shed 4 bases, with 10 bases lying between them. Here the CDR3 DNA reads TGTGCCAGCAGCGTCGAGGGAAAATACAATGAGCAGTTCTTC. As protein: CASSVEGKYNEQFF.

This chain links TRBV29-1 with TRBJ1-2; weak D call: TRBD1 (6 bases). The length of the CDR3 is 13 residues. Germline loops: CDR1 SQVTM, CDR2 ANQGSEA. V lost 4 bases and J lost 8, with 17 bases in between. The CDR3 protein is CSVVVGGSGGYTF. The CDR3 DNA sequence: TGCAGCGTTGTGGTAGGGGGATCGGGGGGCTACACCTTC. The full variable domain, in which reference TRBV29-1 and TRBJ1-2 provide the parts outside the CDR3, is SAVISQKPSRDICQRGTSLTIQCQVDSQVTMMFWYRQQPGQSLTLIATANQGSEATYESGFVIDKFPISRPNLTFSTLTVSNMSPEDSSIYLCSVVVGGSGGYTFGSGTRLTVV.

The CDR3 DNA sequence: TGTGCCAGCAGCCGGCGGTACGAGCGGGAGGGGTCAGATACGCAGTATTTT. Translated: CASSRRYEREGSDTQYF. The chain combines TRBV4-2 with TRBJ2-3, with TRBD2 matching 10 bases. Germline loops: CDR1 LGHNA, CDR2 YNFKEQ. The CDR3 totals 17 residues. The V gene end was trimmed by 4 bases and the J gene end by 4 bases; junction bases not matched to a gene: 11.

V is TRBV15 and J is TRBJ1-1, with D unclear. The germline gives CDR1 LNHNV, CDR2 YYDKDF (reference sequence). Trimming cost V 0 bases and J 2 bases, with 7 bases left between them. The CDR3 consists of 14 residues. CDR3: CATSRDWSNTEAFF. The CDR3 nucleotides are TGTGCCACCAGCAGAGACTGGAGTAACACTGAAGCTTTCTTT.

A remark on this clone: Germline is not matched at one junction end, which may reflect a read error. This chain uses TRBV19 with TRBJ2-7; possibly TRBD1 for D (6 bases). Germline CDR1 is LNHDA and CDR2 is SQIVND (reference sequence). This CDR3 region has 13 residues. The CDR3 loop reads CASKLTGSHEQYF. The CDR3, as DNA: TGTGCCAGTAAACTGACAGGCTCCCACGAGCAGTACTTC.